The 7 T cell receptor beta chains below were found in one sample sequenced in a study of blood T cells in healthy people across ages. Next came a second PCR, run for about 7 to 11 cycles, which used a sample-barcoded 5' primer along with a J-beta primer mix. In TCRdb, the 5' RACE reads were re-called with MiXCR into one record per CDR3 protein. The profile shows 700,000 or so distinct CDR3 sequences, 22% of them singletons. The sequencing sample was made of blood. The receptors here all came from a man in his 70s in good health.

Only a few counts were recorded for this clonotype. The junction departs from germline at one end; a sequencing error may be responsible. V gene TRBV6-5 combines with J gene TRBJ2-7; D is unresolved. The J call may be mistaken, given a closer DNA end match to TRBJ2-5. CDR1 MNHEY and CDR2 SVGAGI come from the germline V gene. The CDR3 contains 14 residues. CDR3 DNA: TGTGCCAGTAGTTACTCGAGACGGCTTGAGACCCAGTACTTC. This codes for CASSYSRRLETQYF.

This clonotype was detected only once. The rearrangement uses TRBV12-3 or TRBV12-4 and TRBJ1-3; D remains unclear. Trimming left V 6 bases short and J 8 bases short, with 14 bases between. There are 13 residues in the CDR3. The CDR3 loop is CASSPSGEDTIYF. The CDR3 DNA reads TGTGCCAGCAGCCCAAGTGGGGAGGACACCATATATTTT.

This clonotype was observed a few times. The chain is built from TRBV7-9 and TRBJ1-4; D is unclear. V was pared by 4 bases and J by 2 bases, with 14 bases between. The CDR3 totals 16 residues. The germline V gene has CDR1 SEHNR and CDR2 FQNEAQ (reference sequence). CDR3 coding DNA: TGTGCCAGCAGCTCTTGGGTCACGCGGACTAATGAAAAACTGTTTTTT. Translating it yields CASSSWVTRTNEKLFF.

The table lists this clonotype with a few counts. Here the CDR3 DNA reads TGTGCCAGCAGCGAACAGGGGGCGCGAACTGAAGCTTTCTTT. It codes for CASSEQGARTEAFF. This chain joins TRBV7-9 and TRBJ1-1; TRBD1 matches at 9 bases. The length of the CDR3 is 14 residues. In germline, CDR1 is SEHNR, CDR2 FQNEAQ (reference sequence). The ends lost 5 bases at V and 5 bases at J; junction bases unmatched: 6.

This clonotype showed up just a few times. The rearrangement joins TRBV5-6 to TRBJ1-1; TRBD1 matches 7 bases. From germline, CDR1 is SGHDT and CDR2 YYEEEE. CDR3 size: 15 residues. V shed 2 bases, J shed 1 base, and the junction held 5 bases outside the gene matches. The DNA for the CDR3 is TGTGCCAGCAGCTTAGTGGGACAGTCGAACACTGAAGCTTTCTTT. This translates into CASSLVGQSNTEAFF.

This clonotype was counted only a few times. The CDR3 region has the DNA TGTGCCAGCAGTGACCCGGGACAGAAAAACATTCAGTACTTC. Its protein is CASSDPGQKNIQYF. The V call is TRBV25-1, the J call TRBJ2-4; 7 bases are a match to TRBD1. This CDR3 contains 14 residues. CDR1 is MGHDK, CDR2 SYGVNS, per germline. The J segment lost 4 bases and the V segment lost 3 bases, leaving 3 bases of the junction unmatched.

Comment on this clonotype: A much larger clone lies one base from this, so it may be a read error. The chain is built from TRBV11-2 and TRBJ2-1; D may match TRBD1 or TRBD2 (6 bases each). CDR1 is SGHAT, CDR2 FQNNGV, per germline. The CDR3 has 15 residues. The CDR3 nucleotides read TGTGCCGGCAGCTTCACCACCGGGGGCGGCGATGAGCAGTTCTTC. Its protein is CAGSFTTGGGDEQFF.